This is a list of T cell receptor beta chains from one sample in a study of shared clonotypes between healthy human individuals. Clones were sequenced by immunoSEQ multiplex PCR, and TCRdb holds only the in-frame ones, with some missing. This table has millions of clones, around 93% appearing once. Source material: naive CD8+ T cells from PBMCs. The receptors were gathered from a young man in good health. Some clones in this sample may be carry-over from other donors' samples. Both conserved end residues are part of each CDR3. D genes are given only for firm matches.

V	D	J	DNA	CDR3
TRBV27	-	TRBJ1-3	TGTGCCAGCAGTGAACTATCCGGGACCCTATATTTT	CASSELSGTLYF
TRBV28	-	TRBJ2-3	TGTGCCAGCAGTTTTCGCGTCATCCAGGGTACAGATACGCAGTATTTT	CASSFRVIQGTDTQYF
TRBV6-1	TRBD1	TRBJ1-2	TGTGCCAGCAGGGGGACAGCCTATGGCTACACCTTC	CASRGTAYGYTF
TRBV30	TRBD1	TRBJ2-7	TGTGCCTGGAGTGTTCGGACAGGAGCCTACGAGCAGTACTTC	CAWSVRTGAYEQYF
TRBV6-6	-	TRBJ2-2	TGTGCCAGCAGCCCTGACACCCACCAGCTGTTTTTT	CASSPDTHQLFF
TRBV11-2	TRBD1	TRBJ2-5	TGTGCCAGCAGCTACGGGACAGGGGTGGGAGAGACCCAGTACTTC	CASSYGTGVGETQYF
TRBV27	TRBD2	TRBJ2-7	TGTGCCAGCAGTTTATTCCCCCTAGCGGGAGGCCACTACGAGCAGTACTTC	CASSLFPLAGGHYEQYF
TRBV7-8	-	TRBJ1-1	TGTGCCAGCACCCGCCGGCTGGGAGAGGACACTGAAGCTTTCTTT	CASTRRLGEDTEAFF
TRBV28	-	TRBJ2-2	TGTGCCAGCAGTTTTGTCCGGGAGCCCGGGGAGCTGTTTTTT	CASSFVREPGELFF
TRBV30	-	TRBJ1-2	TGTGCCTGGAGTGTACTTCGGGGGAACTATGGCTACACCTTC	CAWSVLRGNYGYTF
TRBV7-8	-	TRBJ1-1	TGTGCCAGCAGCTTAGTACCAGGCGCCAGCATGAACACTGAAGCTTTCTTT	CASSLVPGASMNTEAFF
TRBV28	TRBD2	TRBJ2-1	TGTGCCAGCAGTCCCCTGGCGGGAGAAATGGATGAGCAGTTCTTC	CASSPLAGEMDEQFF
TRBV11-2	-	TRBJ2-5	TGTGCCAGCAGCTTAGCAGTTGCAGAGACCCAGTACTTC	CASSLAVAETQYF
TRBV5-6	TRBD2	TRBJ2-7	TGTGCCAGCAGCCTCGGGACTAGCGGGAGACAGTACTTC	CASSLGTSGRQYF
TRBV19	-	TRBJ1-3	TGTGCCAGTGGTGGCTCTGGAAACACCATATATTTT	CASGGSGNTIYF
TRBV28	-	TRBJ1-5	TGTGCCAGCAGTACGGACAGCGCCTATAGCAATCAGCCCCAGCATTTT	CASSTDSAYSNQPQHF
TRBV7-8	TRBD1	TRBJ2-5	TGTGCCAGCACACAGGCTAAGGGGGCTGGAGAGACCCAGTACTTC	CASTQAKGAGETQYF